Presented here are 5 T cell receptor beta chains from one specimen sequenced in a study of blood T cell repertoires in COVID-19. Produced via immunoSEQ multiplex PCR; TCRdb's table is partial and in-frame only. The sample carries just over 350,000 clones, 80% to 90% recorded once. Material: peripheral blood. The source is an older woman with COVID-19, enrolled during active disease.

The rearrangement uses TRBV15 and TRBJ2-7, with 9 bases that match TRBD2. Trimming removed 1 base from V and 9 bases from J; junction bases left unmatched: 13. Germline V CDR1 and CDR2: LNHNV, YYDKDF (reference sequence). This CDR3 has 16 residues. DNA for the CDR3: TGTGCCACCAGCAGAGCGGGCGGGGGGGTCGGCTCCGGGCAGTACTTC. It translates to CATSRAGGGVGSGQYF.

This clone was seen only a few times. The CDR3 DNA reads TGTGCCAGCGGGGGTGGAGGGAGTGGTCAGCCCCAGCATTTT. This sequence encodes CASGGGGSGQPQHF. J is TRBJ1-5 and V is TRBV2, with D perhaps matching TRBD1 (5 bases). V was shortened by 8 bases and J by 6 bases, with 17 bases between the two germline ends. This CDR3 is 14 amino acids long. Germline V gene lookup returns CDR1 SNHLY and CDR2 FYNNEI.

CDR3 nucleotides: TGTGCCAGCATAACAGGGGGCTTTAACTATGGCTACACCTTC. Its translation: CASITGGFNYGYTF. This chain joins TRBV6-4 and TRBJ1-2, with 9 bases fitting TRBD1. Losses at the gene ends were 7 bases for V and 1 base for J; bases not matched to a gene: 4. Germline loops: CDR1 MRHNA, CDR2 SNTAGT. The CDR3 has 14 residues.

This clone has only one observation. The rearrangement links TRBV7-9 to TRBJ1-1; D possibly corresponds to TRBD1 (5 bases). This CDR3 comprises 12 residues. CDR1 and CDR2 from the germline V gene are SEHNR and FQNEAQ (reference sequence). Trimming shortened V by 8 bases and J by 7 bases, and 14 bases separated the two germline ends. CDR3 in DNA: TGTGCCAGCCGCGGGGGTATTAATGAAGCTTTCTTT. Translated: CASRGGINEAFF.

V and J are TRBV30 and TRBJ1-1, with TRBD1 matching 9 bases. J was trimmed by 10 bases and V by 0 bases; bases with no gene match: 3. Germline lookup yields CDR1 GTSNPN and CDR2 SVGIG (reference sequence). The CDR3 is 12 residues long. The DNA of the CDR3 is TGTGCCTGGAGTGTTACAGGGGGCCCAGCTTTCTTT. Translated, it gives CAWSVTGGPAFF.